A single sample gave rise to the 26 T cell receptor beta chains below, sequenced in a study of cytomegalovirus exposure and HLA in healthy donors. PCR used 60 Vbeta primers and 13 Jbeta primers. Profiling relied on immunoSEQ multiplex PCR, and the TCRdb table lists in-frame clones only, not all of them. The data contain some 150,000 clones, roughly four fifths of them singletons. Sequencing was performed on PBMCs. The receptor source for this set is a man aged 25-40 years in good health and CMV-seropositive.

This clone was seen a handful of times. The chain uses TRBV6-1 and TRBJ1-2, with D possibly TRBD1 on 5 matching bases. The germline V and J ends were trimmed by 5 bases and 4 bases, with 14 bases remaining between them. Germline CDR1 MNHNS, CDR2 SASEGT. The CDR3 covers 14 residues. CDR3 amino acids: CASSYRRVSYGYTF. CDR3 bases: TGTGCCAGCAGTTATCGCAGGGTTAGCTATGGCTACACCTTC.

The table lists this clone with a few counts. The rearrangement uses TRBV15 and TRBJ2-3; 8 nucleotides agree with TRBD1. The germline gives CDR1 LNHNV, CDR2 YYDKDF (reference sequence). This CDR3 comprises 16 residues. With 5 bases clipped from V and 2 bases from J, the junction kept 9 bases outside the gene matches. The CDR3 sequence: CATSVYQGAITDTQYF. CDR3 bases: TGTGCCACCAGCGTCTATCAGGGGGCGATCACAGATACGCAGTATTTT.

V is TRBV2 and J is TRBJ2-6, with a possible D match to TRBD1 (5 bases). Trimming left V 7 bases short and J 0 bases short, with 10 bases between. Germline V CDR1 and CDR2: SNHLY, FYNNEI. The CDR3 contains 15 residues. The CDR3 loop is CASTIGVSGANVLTF. For the CDR3, the DNA is TGTGCCAGCACCATAGGGGTCTCTGGGGCCAACGTCCTGACTTTC.

This clone was detected only once. The chain joins TRBV5-8 to TRBJ2-3, with D perhaps TRBD2 (6 bases). The V end was cut by 7 bases, the J end by 1 base, with 16 bases between. This CDR3 comprises 15 residues. The germline CDR1 and CDR2 sequences are SGHTS and YDEGEE. CDR3 in amino acids: CASPTGGLGTDTQYF. In DNA, the CDR3 is TGTGCCAGCCCAACCGGGGGTTTGGGCACAGATACGCAGTATTTT. The full variable domain, its missing parts supplied by reference TRBV5-8 and TRBJ2-3, is EAGVTQSPTHLIKTRGQQATLRCSPISGHTSVYWYQQALGLGLQFLLWYDEGEERNRGNFPPRFSGRQFPNYSSELNVNALELEDSALYLCASPTGGLGTDTQYFGPGTRLTVL.

The chain combines TRBV30 with TRBJ2-1; TRBD1 aligns across 8 bases. From germline, CDR1 is GTSNPN and CDR2 SVGIG (reference sequence). The CDR3 loop spans 14 amino acids. Trimming cost V 1 base and J 10 bases; bases outside gene matches: 9. Written as DNA, the CDR3 is TGTGCCTGGAGTGCAGGGGGCGGCTCGTCCGAGCAGTTCTTC. This sequence encodes CAWSAGGGSSEQFF.

The V gene is TRBV4-1, the J gene TRBJ2-5; 12 bases agree with TRBD2. V lost 2 bases, J lost 6 bases, and 16 bases stayed unmatched. Germline loops: CDR1 MGHRA, CDR2 YSYEKL. This CDR3 has 19 amino acids. CDR3 loop: CASSQSRTSGMSGRKTQYF. CDR3 in DNA: TGCGCCAGCAGCCAATCTCGGACTAGCGGGATGTCGGGCAGAAAGACCCAGTACTTC.

This rearrangement joins TRBV27 to TRBJ2-3; TRBD2 might be the D (5 bases). The CDR3 loop spans 13 amino acids. V was shortened by 7 bases and J by 6 bases, with 14 bases between the two germline ends. CDR1 and CDR2 from the germline V gene are MNHEY and SMNVEV (reference sequence). The CDR3 spells CASISGLADTQYF. The CDR3 DNA follows: TGTGCCAGCATCTCCGGGCTAGCTGATACGCAGTATTTT.

The chain recombines TRBV30 with TRBJ2-1; tentatively, D is TRBD2 (5 bases). V was clipped by 0 bases and J by 4 bases, with 13 bases between them. CDR3 length equals 15 residues. CDR1 and CDR2 from the germline V gene are GTSNPN and SVGIG (reference sequence). The CDR3 region is CAWSVEDFPYNEQFF. CDR3 DNA sequence: TGTGCCTGGAGTGTGGAGGACTTCCCGTACAATGAGCAGTTCTTC.

This clone was seen just once. One end of the junction is discordant with germline, which a read error may explain. This sequence joins TRBV10-1 and TRBJ1-2; TRBD1 agrees at 8 bases. CDR3 length equals 11 residues. CDR1 WNHNN and CDR2 SYGVQD come from the germline V gene (reference sequence). The CDR3 region is CASSGGTQGGF. As DNA, the CDR3 is TGCGCCAGCAGTGGGGGGACACAGGGGGGCTTC.

This chain joins TRBV19 and TRBJ2-7; D is undetermined. The germline V gene encodes CDR1 LNHDA and CDR2 SQIVND (reference sequence). Trimming removed 3 bases at V and 4 bases at J, with 19 bases between. The CDR3 runs 16 residues. The CDR3 reads CASSIPGAGKAYEQYF. The CDR3 coding sequence is TGTGCCAGTAGTATCCCAGGCGCAGGCAAGGCGTACGAGCAGTACTTC.

CDR3 DNA sequence: TGTGCCAGCAGTGAGGTAGGGGACTACGCCACAGATACGCAGTATTTT. Protein sequence: CASSEVGDYATDTQYF. The chain joins TRBV6-4 to TRBJ2-3; 7 bases are a match to TRBD2. CDR1 is MRHNA, CDR2 SNTAGT, per germline. This CDR3 is 16 amino acids long. V lost 3 bases and J lost 2; bases outside the gene matches: 8.

The genes are TRBV16 and TRBJ1-6; no clear D. The CDR3 covers 14 residues. The V end was cut by 0 bases, the J end by 7 bases, with 7 bases between. Germline lookup yields CDR1 KGHSY and CDR2 FQNENV. CDR3 bases: TGTGCCAGCAGCCAATCTTACAACAATTCACCCCTCCACTTT. It encodes CASSQSYNNSPLHF. Full variable domain (rest looked up from reference TRBV16 and TRBJ1-6): GEEVAQTPKHLVRGEGQKAKLYCAPIKGHSYVFWYQQVLKNEFKFLISFQNENVFDETGMPKERFSAKCLPNSPCSLEIQATKLEDSAVYFCASSQSYNNSPLHFGNGTRLTVT.

The J gene is TRBJ2-7, the V gene TRBV19; TRBD1 agrees at 7 bases. The length of the CDR3 is 14 residues. Trimming at V came to 3 bases and at J to 0 bases, leaving 2 bases not matched to a gene. Germline-derived CDR1 and CDR2 are LNHDA and SQIVND (reference sequence). The CDR3 nucleotides read TGTGCCAGTAGTATTACAGGGGCCTCCTACGAGCAGTACTTC. It yields the protein CASSITGASYEQYF.

The chain carries TRBV12-5 and TRBJ2-2; 8 nucleotides align to TRBD1. The junction had 4 bases not matched to a gene; V was cut back by 0 bases and J by 13 bases. The germline V gene has CDR1 LGHNT and CDR2 FRNRAP. This CDR3 has 13 residues. In DNA, the CDR3 is TGTGCTAGTGGTTTGGTAGAGGGGACAGGGCTGTTTTTT. It specifies CASGLVEGTGLFF. Full variable domain (outside the CDR3, taken from reference TRBV12-5 and TRBJ2-2): DARVTQTPRHKVTEMGQEVTMRCQPILGHNTVFWYRQTMMQGLELLAYFRNRAPLDDSGMPKDRFSAEMPDATLATLKIQPSEPRDSAVYFCASGLVEGTGLFFGEGSRLTVL.

This chain links TRBV7-9 with TRBJ1-2, with a possible D match to TRBD1 (6 bases). The germline V gene has CDR1 SEHNR and CDR2 FQNEAQ (reference sequence). The V gene lost 6 bases and the J gene lost 2 bases, with 13 bases spanning the gap. The CDR3 runs 14 residues. The CDR3 region is CASSYGTLNYGYTF. CDR3 nucleotide sequence: TGTGCCAGCAGTTACGGGACATTGAACTATGGCTACACCTTC.

This clone has a single count. The rearrangement joins TRBV7-7 to TRBJ2-2; tentative D call: TRBD2 (8 bases). This CDR3 region has 15 residues. CDR1 SSHAT and CDR2 FNYEAQ come from the germline V gene (reference sequence). Trimming left V 5 bases short and J 6 bases short, with 16 bases between. In DNA, the CDR3 is TGTGCCAGCAGCCCCGGGAGGGGGCAAGCCGGGGAGCTGTTTTTT. This gives the protein CASSPGRGQAGELFF. Full variable domain (missing parts from reference TRBV7-7 and TRBJ2-2): GAGVSQSPRYKVTKRGQDVTLRCDPISSHATLYWYQQALGQGPEFLTYFNYEAQPDKSGLPSDRFSAERPEGSISTLTIQRTEQRDSAMYRCASSPGRGQAGELFFGEGSRLTVL.

The chain has TRBV11-2 and TRBJ1-3; D is undetermined. Per the germline V gene, CDR1 is SGHAT and CDR2 is FQNNGV. The V end was cut by 3 bases, the J end by 0 bases, with 9 bases between. The CDR3 totals 15 residues. CDR3: CASSFDTGSGNTIYF. The DNA for the CDR3 is TGTGCCAGCAGCTTCGATACCGGCTCTGGAAACACCATATATTTT.

The CDR3 loop is CASSSTAQPLSIQYF. Written as DNA, the CDR3 is TGCGCCAGCAGCTCCACAGCTCAACCCCTAAGCATTCAGTACTTC. The gene calls are TRBV5-1 and TRBJ2-4; D uncertain. The CDR3 spans 15 residues. Germline-derived CDR1 and CDR2 are SGHRS and YFSETQ. V shed 3 bases and J shed 9 bases, with 19 bases lying between them. The full variable domain, its missing parts supplied by reference TRBV5-1 and TRBJ2-4, is KAGVTQTPRYLIKTRGQQVTLSCSPISGHRSVSWYQQTPGQGLQFLFEYFSETQRNKGNFPGRFSGRQFSNSRSEMNVSTLELGDSALYLCASSSTAQPLSIQYFGAGTRLSVL.

The CDR3 DNA is TGTGCCAGCAGTGGAAACAGGGGATCCTACAATGAGCAGTTCTTC. It encodes CASSGNRGSYNEQFF. The chain employs TRBV28 and TRBJ2-1, with TRBD1 identical over 7 bases. The ends lost 5 bases at V and 1 base at J; junction bases unmatched: 5. Germline CDR1 MDHEN, CDR2 SYDVKM. The CDR3 has 15 residues. Full variable domain (missing parts from reference TRBV28 and TRBJ2-1): DVKVTQSSRYLVKRTGEKVFLECVQDMDHENMFWYRQDPGLGLRLIYFSYDVKMKEKGDIPEGYSVSREKKERFSLILESASTNQTSMYLCASSGNRGSYNEQFFGPGTRLTVL.

This chain joins TRBV28 and TRBJ1-5; D is ambiguous. Trimming left V 8 bases short and J 2 bases short, with 13 bases between. CDR1 MDHEN and CDR2 SYDVKM come from the germline V gene. The CDR3 runs 14 residues. The CDR3 bases are TGTGCCAGCGACTTCGAATCGGGCAATCAGCCCCAGCATTTT. Its translation is CASDFESGNQPQHF.

The J gene is TRBJ2-1, the V gene TRBV6-6; weak D call: TRBD2 (5 bases). With 4 bases removed from V and 6 bases from J, the gap between germline ends came to 10 bases. Germline values: CDR1 MNHNY, CDR2 SVGAGI (reference sequence). This CDR3 is built from 13 residues. The CDR3 DNA reads TGTGCCAGCAGTTTAGGGAGTCGCAATGAGCAGTTCTTC. The encoded protein is CASSLGSRNEQFF.

The table lists this clone with a few counts. The V gene is TRBV11-1, the J gene TRBJ1-2, with 10 bases identical to TRBD1. V lost 5 bases and J lost 7; bases outside the gene matches: 7. Germline V gene sequence: CDR1 SGHAT, CDR2 FQDESV (reference sequence). This CDR3 spans 14 amino acids. The CDR3 bases are TGTGCCAGCAGCCGCGGACAGGGGGAGGCTGGCTACACCTTC. It encodes CASSRGQGEAGYTF.

This chain joins TRBV9 and TRBJ2-7; 7 bases align to TRBD1. This CDR3 spans 15 amino acids. The germline gives CDR1 SGDLS, CDR2 YYNGEE. V was pared by 0 bases and J by 2 bases, with 5 bases of the junction left unmatched. CDR3 loop: CASSVDRGPTYEQYF. The CDR3 coding sequence is TGTGCCAGCAGCGTAGATAGGGGGCCAACCTACGAGCAGTACTTC.

This sequence joins TRBV6-1 and TRBJ1-3; D is unresolved. Germline lookup yields CDR1 MNHNS and CDR2 SASEGT. The CDR3 covers 15 residues. Trimming shortened V by 6 bases and J by 4 bases, and 16 bases separated the two germline ends. Here the CDR3 reads CASSRGEGKGNTIYF. CDR3 DNA: TGTGCCAGCAGCCGTGGGGAGGGCAAAGGAAACACCATATATTTT.

V and J are TRBV4-1 and TRBJ2-3, with 7 nucleotides matching TRBD1. From germline, CDR1 is MGHRA and CDR2 YSYEKL. The CDR3 is 14 residues long. The junction had 5 bases not matched to a gene; V was cut back by 4 bases and J by 4 bases. CDR3 loop: CASSLRQGPDTQYF. The DNA of the CDR3 is TGCGCCAGCAGCCTTCGACAGGGCCCAGATACGCAGTATTTT.

V usage is TRBV4-3 and J usage is TRBJ2-1; 10 bases are shared with TRBD2. The V gene end was trimmed by 1 base and the J gene end by 6 bases; junction bases not matched to a gene: 6. The CDR3 length is 16 residues. Germline V gives CDR1 LGHNA, CDR2 YSLEER. The CDR3 sequence is CASSQVPSGGANEQFF. In DNA, the CDR3 is TGCGCCAGCAGCCAAGTCCCCAGCGGGGGGGCCAATGAGCAGTTCTTC.